The clone carrying this TCR beta chain was found many times. V lost 1 base, J lost 5 bases, and 3 bases stayed unmatched. Germline CDR1 and CDR2: SGHTA and FQGTGA. The CDR3 loop spans 14 amino acids. TCRdb re-called the RT-PCR reads with MiXCR, one entry per CDR3 protein. The sample has 650,000 to 800,000 distinct CDR3 sequences; 14% are singletons. Sequencing input: memory CD4+ T cells from blood. This receptor was taken from a female donor in good health, serving as a healthy control. The V and J genes are TRBV7-3 and TRBJ2-7; 9 bases match TRBD2. The CDR3 spells CASSLMGTSNEQYF. The CDR3 DNA follows: TGTGCCAGCAGCTTAATGGGGACTAGCAACGAGCAGTACTTC.